Detailed here is one TCR beta chain. The antigen it recognizes is unknown. No much larger clonotype is one base removed from it; base qualities were not supplied. The sample comes from a study of T cell changes during pregnancy in multiple sclerosis (dated by TCRdb to the late 2010s). Broadly, across the study: The study examined how the T cell repertoire changed over the course of pregnancy in women with multiple sclerosis.

The receptor library was made with the immunoSEQ multiplex PCR assay. The source is immuneACCESS, and TCRdb retained only in-frame sequences with V and J called. Part of the clones is not carried over; for the studies checked, unresolved V genes explain less than half of this, and the remainder is unexplained. A total of around 40,000 clones appear in this sample, 92% of them only once. The top ten clones comprise about 0.8% of the sample. The source is a female donor with multiple sclerosis, enrolled in a pregnancy study. The specimen comprised CD4+ T cells from peripheral blood mononuclear cells, sampled in the third trimester of pregnancy.

The CDR3 region has the sequence CVSSPRQFTGELFF. At the DNA level, the sequence is TGTGTGAGTAGTCCGAGACAGTTCACCGGGGAGCTGTTTTTT. The chain is assembled from TRBV2 and TRBJ2-2; TRBD1 is possibly the D segment (5 matching bases). Counted from cysteine to phenylalanine, this CDR3 has 14 amino acids. Just the 42-base CDR3 DNA is kept, in frame starting at base 1. From the germline V gene, CDR1 is SNHLY and CDR2 is FYNNEI.